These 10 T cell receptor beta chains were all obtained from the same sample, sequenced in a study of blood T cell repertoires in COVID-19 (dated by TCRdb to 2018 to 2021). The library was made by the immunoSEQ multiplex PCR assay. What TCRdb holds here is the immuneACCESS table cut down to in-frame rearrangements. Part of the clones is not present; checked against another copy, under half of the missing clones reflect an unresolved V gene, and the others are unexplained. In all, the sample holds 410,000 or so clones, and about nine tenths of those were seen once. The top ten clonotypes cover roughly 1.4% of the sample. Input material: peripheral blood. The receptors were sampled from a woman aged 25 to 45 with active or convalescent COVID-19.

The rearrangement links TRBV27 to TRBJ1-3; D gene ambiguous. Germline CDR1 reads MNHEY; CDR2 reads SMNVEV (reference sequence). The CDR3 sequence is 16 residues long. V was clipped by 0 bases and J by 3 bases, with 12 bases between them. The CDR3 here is CASSLSAAIGGNTIYF. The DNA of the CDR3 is TGTGCCAGCAGTTTATCGGCGGCTATAGGTGGAAACACCATATATTTT.

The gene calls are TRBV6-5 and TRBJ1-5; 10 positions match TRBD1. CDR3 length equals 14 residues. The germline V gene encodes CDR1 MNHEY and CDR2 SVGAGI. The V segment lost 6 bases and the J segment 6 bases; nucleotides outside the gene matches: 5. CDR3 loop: CASRPGQGPQPQHF. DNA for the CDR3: TGTGCCAGCAGACCGGGACAGGGGCCTCAGCCCCAGCATTTT.

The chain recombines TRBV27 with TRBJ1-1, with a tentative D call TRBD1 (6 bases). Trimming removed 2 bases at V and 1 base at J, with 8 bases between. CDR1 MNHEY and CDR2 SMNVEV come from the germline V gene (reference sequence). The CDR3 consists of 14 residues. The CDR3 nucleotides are TGTGCCAGCAGTTTACAGGGGAGGAACACTGAAGCTTTCTTT. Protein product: CASSLQGRNTEAFF.

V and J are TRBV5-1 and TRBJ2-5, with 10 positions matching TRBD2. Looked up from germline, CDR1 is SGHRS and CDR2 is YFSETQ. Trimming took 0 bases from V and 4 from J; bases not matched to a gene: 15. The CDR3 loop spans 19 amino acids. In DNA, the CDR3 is TGCGCCAGCAGCTTGGTGGCTAGCGGGAGTATAGTGGCTAGAGAGACCCAGTACTTC. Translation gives CASSLVASGSIVARETQYF.

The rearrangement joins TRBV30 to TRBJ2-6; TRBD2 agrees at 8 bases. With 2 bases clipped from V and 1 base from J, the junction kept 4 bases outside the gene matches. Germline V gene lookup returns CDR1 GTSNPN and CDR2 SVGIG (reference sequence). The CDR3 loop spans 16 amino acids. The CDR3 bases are TGTGCCTGGAGTCGGGGGGGGGAGTCTGGGGCCAACGTCCTGACTTTC. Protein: CAWSRGGESGANVLTF.

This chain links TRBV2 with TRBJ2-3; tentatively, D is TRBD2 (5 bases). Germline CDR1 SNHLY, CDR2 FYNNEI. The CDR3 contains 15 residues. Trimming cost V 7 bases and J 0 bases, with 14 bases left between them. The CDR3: CASIRRDYSTDTQYF. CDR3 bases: TGTGCCAGCATTAGAAGAGACTATAGCACAGATACGCAGTATTTT.

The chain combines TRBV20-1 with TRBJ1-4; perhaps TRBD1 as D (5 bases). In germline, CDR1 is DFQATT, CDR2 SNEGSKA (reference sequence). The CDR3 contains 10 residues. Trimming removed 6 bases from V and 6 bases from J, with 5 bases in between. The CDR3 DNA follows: TGCAGTGCACAGGATGAAAAACTGTTTTTT. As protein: CSAQDEKLFF.

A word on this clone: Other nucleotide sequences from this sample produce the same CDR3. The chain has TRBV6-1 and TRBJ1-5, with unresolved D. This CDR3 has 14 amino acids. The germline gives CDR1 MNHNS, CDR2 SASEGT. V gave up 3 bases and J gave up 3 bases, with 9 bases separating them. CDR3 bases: TGTGCCAGCAGTGAGGTCAGGCCCAATCAGCCCCAGCATTTT. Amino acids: CASSEVRPNQPQHF.

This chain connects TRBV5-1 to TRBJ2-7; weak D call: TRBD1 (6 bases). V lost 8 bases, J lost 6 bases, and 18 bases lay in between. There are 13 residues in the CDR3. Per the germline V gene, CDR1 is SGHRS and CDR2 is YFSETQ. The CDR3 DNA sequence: TGCGCCAGTCGTTGGCCAGGGGCTATCGAGCAGTACTTC. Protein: CASRWPGAIEQYF.

The CDR3 DNA follows: TGTGCCACCAGTGAATATGGGACTAGCGAGCAGTTCTTC. Its translation: CATSEYGTSEQFF. The gene calls are TRBV24-1 and TRBJ2-1; 9 bases line up with TRBD2. This CDR3 is built from 13 residues. J gave up 10 bases and V 4 bases, and 4 bases lay outside the gene matches. Germline CDR1 KGHDR, CDR2 SFDVKD.